The 20 T cell receptor beta chains below were found in one sample sequenced in a study of blood T cell repertoires in COVID-19. Produced via immunoSEQ multiplex PCR; TCRdb's table is partial and in-frame only. The sample carries about 180,000 clones, more than 70% recorded once. Sequencing was done on a sample of PBMCs or T cells enriched from blood (not recorded which). The receptors originated from a woman in her 30s who had recovered from COVID-19.

The chain couples TRBV3-1 (or the pseudogene TRBV3-2) to TRBJ2-3; 8 bases are shared with TRBD2. The CDR3 sequence is 14 residues long. The germline V gene encodes CDR1 LGHDT and CDR2 YNNKEL (reference sequence). With V trimmed by 5 bases and J by 4 bases, 5 bases remained unmatched. CDR3 DNA: TGTGCCAGCAGCTTTGCGGGAGGTGCAGATACGCAGTATTTT. Amino acids: CASSFAGGADTQYF.

The chain carries TRBV29-1 and TRBJ2-3, with TRBD1 matching 7 bases. With 6 bases clipped from V and 4 bases from J, the junction kept 13 bases outside the gene matches. From germline, CDR1 is SQVTM and CDR2 ANQGSEA. The CDR3 is 15 amino acids. The chain's CDR3 is CSVIPIRTGPDTQYF. The CDR3 DNA follows: TGCAGCGTGATACCCATACGGACAGGTCCAGATACGCAGTATTTT.

The chain recombines TRBV5-5 with TRBJ2-5, with D tentatively TRBD2 (5 bases). CDR1 SGHKS and CDR2 YYEKEE come from the germline V gene (reference sequence). The CDR3 runs 15 residues. V was shortened by 0 bases and J by 5 bases, with 14 bases between the two germline ends. CDR3 loop: CASSLALVSGETQYF. Here the CDR3 DNA reads TGTGCCAGCAGCTTGGCCCTGGTCTCGGGGGAGACCCAGTACTTC.

The V and J genes are TRBV11-1 and TRBJ2-1; 11 bases line up with TRBD1. V lost 6 bases and J lost 7; bases outside the gene matches: 8. From germline, CDR1 is SGHAT and CDR2 FQDESV (reference sequence). This CDR3 region has 15 residues. CDR3 DNA sequence: TGTGCCAGCAGTTTACCGGGACAGGGGGAAAATGAGCAGTTCTTC. As protein: CASSLPGQGENEQFF. The complete variable domain, with remaining parts taken from reference TRBV11-1 and TRBJ2-1, reads EAEVAQSPRYKITEKSQAVAFWCDPISGHATLYWYRQILGQGPELLVQFQDESVVDDSQLPKDRFSAERLKGVDSTLKIQPAELGDSAMYLCASSLPGQGENEQFFGPGTRLTVL.

The chain links TRBV5-1 to TRBJ2-5; TRBD2 matches at 8 bases. The CDR3 has 15 amino acids. CDR1 and CDR2 from the germline V gene are SGHRS and YFSETQ. Trimming at V came to 0 bases and at J to 0 bases, leaving 1 base not matched to a gene. The CDR3 bases are TGCGCCAGCAGCTTGGAACTAGCGGACCAAGAGACCCAGTACTTC. Translation: CASSLELADQETQYF.

The chain is built from TRBV28 and TRBJ1-1; tentative D call: TRBD1 (6 bases). The V gene lost 5 bases and the J gene lost 3 bases, with 13 bases spanning the gap. This CDR3 has 14 amino acids. Per the germline V gene, CDR1 is MDHEN and CDR2 is SYDVKM. The CDR3, as DNA: TGTGCCAGCAGTATTACAGGGTATGACACTGAAGCTTTCTTT. It encodes CASSITGYDTEAFF.

Note on this clone: A read error may produce the germline difference seen at one junction end. This rearrangement joins TRBV19 to TRBJ2-7; 8 bases map to TRBD1. This CDR3 contains 13 residues. CDR1 LNHDA and CDR2 SQIVND come from the germline V gene (reference sequence). The CDR3 here is CASSIATGVEQYF. CDR3 DNA: TGTGCCAGTAGCATAGCGACAGGGGTCGAGCAGTACTTC.

The J gene is TRBJ1-3, the V gene TRBV2; TRBD1 aligns across 7 bases. CDR3 length: 13 amino acids. V lost 2 bases and J lost 11; bases outside the gene matches: 6. Germline lookup yields CDR1 SNHLY and CDR2 FYNNEI. CDR3 DNA sequence: TGTGCCAGCAGTGAAAACGAACAGGGGTCCATATATTTT. Its protein product is CASSENEQGSIYF.

CDR3 region: CASSQVLAGELFF. The DNA of the CDR3 is TGTGCCAGCAGCCAAGTTCTAGCCGGGGAGCTGTTTTTT. The rearrangement links TRBV3-1 (or the pseudogene TRBV3-2) to TRBJ2-2, with D uncertain. Germline loops: CDR1 LGHDT, CDR2 YNNKEL (reference sequence). The CDR3 extends over 13 amino acids. Trimming left V 1 base short and J 6 bases short, with 6 bases between.

The chain recombines TRBV5-1 with TRBJ1-6; TRBD1 matches at 8 bases. With V trimmed by 5 bases and J by 5 bases, 9 bases remained unmatched. The CDR3 contains 16 residues. Per the germline V gene, CDR1 is SGHRS and CDR2 is YFSETQ. The CDR3 DNA reads TGCGCCAGCAGACCGCCGTTACAGGGGGATAATTCACCCCTCCACTTT. This translates into CASRPPLQGDNSPLHF.

V gene TRBV11-1 combines with J gene TRBJ2-1; tentative D call: TRBD1 (5 bases). Germline V gene lookup returns CDR1 SGHAT and CDR2 FQDESV (reference sequence). The CDR3 loop spans 12 amino acids. Trimming took off 2 bases at V and 8 bases at J, with 7 bases between the two ends. The CDR3 loop reads CASSLLGHEQFF. In DNA form, the CDR3 reads TGTGCCAGCAGCTTACTGGGGCATGAGCAGTTCTTC. The variable domain in full, with the rest retrieved from reference TRBV11-1 and TRBJ2-1, is EAEVAQSPRYKITEKSQAVAFWCDPISGHATLYWYRQILGQGPELLVQFQDESVVDDSQLPKDRFSAERLKGVDSTLKIQPAELGDSAMYLCASSLLGHEQFFGPGTRLTVL.

V usage is TRBV11-3 and J usage is TRBJ2-7; 12 nucleotides agree with TRBD1. The CDR3 has 15 residues. The ends lost 5 bases at V and 4 bases at J; junction bases unmatched: 6. Germline lookup yields CDR1 SGHNT and CDR2 YENEEA. CDR3 nucleotides: TGTGCCAGCAGCCCCGGGACAGGGGGCAGGTACGAGCAGTACTTC. Protein sequence: CASSPGTGGRYEQYF.

V is TRBV6-5 and J is TRBJ2-7; 7 bases map to TRBD1. V lost 5 bases, J lost 4 bases, and 8 bases stayed unmatched. This CDR3 is built from 14 residues. Germline CDR1 and CDR2: MNHEY and SVGAGI. DNA of the CDR3: TGTGCCAGCAGTATAGACAGGGTTAGGTACGAGCAGTACTTC. Amino acid sequence: CASSIDRVRYEQYF.

V gene TRBV4-1 combines with J gene TRBJ2-2; TRBD2 aligns across 14 bases. CDR3 size: 20 residues. Trimming cost V 1 base and J 3 bases; bases outside gene matches: 10. Germline values: CDR1 MGHRA, CDR2 YSYEKL. The CDR3 bases are TGCGCCAGCAGCCAAGTACTGGGACTAGCGGGAGTAAGAGACACCGGGGAGCTGTTTTTT. It is translated as CASSQVLGLAGVRDTGELFF.

V usage is TRBV2 and J usage is TRBJ2-7, with TRBD2 matching over 9 bases. The germline V gene has CDR1 SNHLY and CDR2 FYNNEI. With 7 bases clipped from V and 0 bases from J, the junction kept 7 bases outside the gene matches. The CDR3 consists of 15 residues. CDR3 protein: CASKQRGENSYEQYF. Written as DNA, the CDR3 is TGTGCCAGCAAACAGCGGGGGGAAAACTCCTACGAGCAGTACTTC.

The chain joins TRBV6-5 to TRBJ2-7, with no clear D. CDR3 length: 11 residues. V was shortened by 7 bases and J by 6 bases, with 10 bases between the two germline ends. In germline, CDR1 is MNHEY, CDR2 SVGAGI. The CDR3 DNA reads as TGTGCCAGCAACAGACCTGGCGAGCAGTACTTC. As protein: CASNRPGEQYF.

V is TRBV9 and J is TRBJ2-5; TRBD2 agrees at 9 bases. The trim removed 4 bases at V and 5 bases at J, leaving 15 bases unmatched. Per the germline V gene, CDR1 is SGDLS and CDR2 is YYNGEE. The CDR3 loop spans 17 amino acids. In nucleotides, the CDR3 is TGTGCCAGCAGCCCCACGCCCCTGGCGGGAGGGCGGGAGACCCAGTACTTC. It yields the protein CASSPTPLAGGRETQYF.

This sequence joins TRBV2 and TRBJ1-3; 8 bases agree with TRBD1. Germline CDR1 SNHLY, CDR2 FYNNEI. The CDR3 has 15 residues. The ends lost 6 bases at V and 4 bases at J; junction bases unmatched: 8. The DNA for the CDR3 is TGTGCCAGCAGAAAACAGGGGGGAGAAGGAAACACCATATATTTT. Its translation is CASRKQGGEGNTIYF.

This clone was recorded only once. The chain links TRBV5-1 to TRBJ2-3; TRBD2 matches 10 bases. The CDR3 has 15 residues. The J segment lost 5 bases and the V segment lost 2 bases, leaving 5 bases of the junction unmatched. Germline CDR1 and CDR2: SGHRS and YFSETQ. The CDR3 sequence: CASSLAGGLGDTQYF. The CDR3 nucleotides read TGCGCCAGCAGCTTAGCGGGAGGGCTGGGAGATACGCAGTATTTT.

The chain combines TRBV5-6 with TRBJ1-1, with 8 positions matching TRBD1. Germline V gene data show CDR1 as SGHDT and CDR2 as YYEEEE. The ends lost 0 bases at V and 1 base at J; junction bases unmatched: 2. The CDR3 runs 15 residues. CDR3 bases: TGTGCCAGCAGCTTGGTGACAGGGGCGAACACTGAAGCTTTCTTT. Protein product: CASSLVTGANTEAFF.